These 30 T cell receptor beta chains were sequenced from one sample in a study of blood T cell repertoires in COVID-19. Repertoires were generated with immunoSEQ multiplex PCR, while TCRdb's copy carries only in-frame clones and drops some. The data contain around 100,000 clones, roughly 88% of them seen just once; the ten biggest clones take up under 5.5%. Specimen: peripheral blood. Receptors originate from a human donor in a cohort sampled during active COVID-19.

The chain has TRBV19 and TRBJ2-1; 7 nucleotides align to TRBD2. The germline V gene has CDR1 LNHDA and CDR2 SQIVND (reference sequence). J lost 10 bases, V lost 3 bases, and 15 bases had no gene match. This CDR3 contains 16 residues. CDR3: CASSMTPSGRAREQFF. The CDR3, as DNA: TGTGCCAGTAGTATGACCCCAAGTGGGAGGGCCCGGGAGCAGTTCTTC.

The chain combines TRBV6-4 with TRBJ1-1, with unresolved D. Germline V CDR1 and CDR2: MRHNA, SNTAGT. CDR3 size: 14 residues. Between the trimmed V and J ends, which lost 4 bases and 4 bases, there was a span of 13 bases. The CDR3 reads CASSANPGITEAFF. The CDR3 DNA is TGTGCCAGCAGTGCCAATCCGGGAATCACTGAAGCTTTCTTT.

This sequence joins TRBV3-1 (or the pseudogene TRBV3-2) and TRBJ1-5; unclear D gene. CDR3 length: 12 amino acids. V shed 5 bases and J shed 7 bases, with 9 bases lying between them. In germline, CDR1 is LGHDT, CDR2 YNNKEL (reference sequence). The CDR3 spells CASSARNQPQHF. CDR3 nucleotides: TGTGCCAGCAGCGCGAGGAACCAGCCCCAGCATTTT.

V and J are TRBV15 and TRBJ2-7; the D gene is possibly TRBD2 (5 bases). V gave up 0 bases and J gave up 0 bases, with 12 bases separating them. The CDR3 spans 16 residues. CDR1 and CDR2 from the germline V gene are LNHNV and YYDKDF (reference sequence). This CDR3 reads CATSRDPGVGSYEQYF. The CDR3 DNA is TGTGCCACCAGCAGAGATCCCGGGGTGGGCTCCTACGAGCAGTACTTC.

This clone is a singleton in its sample. V gene TRBV5-1 combines with J gene TRBJ2-7, with a possible D match to TRBD2 (5 bases). The CDR3 consists of 13 residues. The V gene's germline CDR1 is SGHRS and CDR2 YFSETQ. Trimming stripped 0 bases from V and 3 bases from J, with 7 bases between. The DNA of the CDR3 is TGCGCCAGCAGCTTGGACGGGGACTACGAGCAGTACTTC. The encoded protein is CASSLDGDYEQYF.

This clone was recorded only once. This chain links TRBV18 with TRBJ2-2, with D possibly matching TRBD1 (5 bases). Germline-derived CDR1 and CDR2 are KGHSH and LQKENI. This CDR3 has 13 amino acids. Trimming took off 3 bases at V and 6 bases at J, with 8 bases between the two ends. The CDR3 protein is CASSPQGSGELFF. In DNA form, the CDR3 reads TGTGCCAGCTCACCGCAGGGCTCCGGGGAGCTGTTTTTT.

The count of this clone is one. The genes are TRBV6-5 and TRBJ2-7; 8 bases align to TRBD1. Germline CDR1 reads MNHEY; CDR2 reads SVGAGI. Unmatched junction bases numbered 7, after V lost 2 bases and J lost 4 bases. The CDR3 consists of 15 residues. The CDR3 bases are TGTGCCAGCAGTTACGGCGGGACAGGAGGTTACGAGCAGTACTTC. Protein sequence: CASSYGGTGGYEQYF.

The chain joins TRBV3-1 (or the pseudogene TRBV3-2) to TRBJ2-5; 12 bases match TRBD2. Germline V lookup: CDR1 LGHDT, CDR2 YNNKEL (reference sequence). V shed 3 bases, J shed 7 bases, and the junction held 6 bases outside the gene matches. The CDR3 covers 15 residues. This chain's CDR3 is CASSHLAGGPGTQYF. The CDR3 DNA reads TGTGCCAGCAGCCATCTAGCGGGAGGGCCGGGGACCCAGTACTTC.

The chain recombines TRBV9 with TRBJ2-1, with TRBD1 identical over 12 bases. The length of the CDR3 is 15 residues. V dropped 0 bases and J dropped 8; count of bases not matched to a gene: 3. CDR1 is SGDLS and CDR2 is YYNGEE in the germline V gene. The CDR3 DNA reads TGTGCCAGCAGCGTAGCGGGACAGGGGGCTTATGAGCAGTTCTTC. The encoded protein is CASSVAGQGAYEQFF.

The rearrangement uses TRBV5-6 and TRBJ2-3, with TRBD1 identical over 8 bases. Germline V gene data show CDR1 as SGHDT and CDR2 as YYEEEE. The CDR3 has 16 amino acids. The J segment lost 5 bases and the V segment lost 3 bases, leaving 11 bases of the junction unmatched. DNA for the CDR3: TGTGCCAGCAGCTCGGAAGGACAGGGTAGCGGAGATACGCAGTATTTT. Protein product: CASSSEGQGSGDTQYF.

This chain uses TRBV6-6 with TRBJ1-2, with 8 nucleotides matching TRBD1. The CDR3 extends over 15 amino acids. Unmatched junction bases numbered 4, after V lost 0 bases and J lost 4 bases. Germline V gives CDR1 MNHNY, CDR2 SVGAGI (reference sequence). CDR3 DNA sequence: TGTGCCAGCAGTTACTCCGGACAGGGAGGCTATGGCTACACCTTC. Its protein product is CASSYSGQGGYGYTF.

The chain uses TRBV6-5 and TRBJ2-3; unclear D gene. With 5 bases removed from V and 3 bases from J, the gap between germline ends came to 6 bases. The CDR3 is 12 amino acids. CDR1 is MNHEY and CDR2 is SVGAGI in the germline V gene. CDR3 DNA sequence: TGTGCCAGCAGTCCACGGACAGATACGCAGTATTTT. Protein: CASSPRTDTQYF.

The genes are TRBV19 and TRBJ2-7, with D possibly TRBD1 on 5 matching bases. This CDR3 has 14 residues. Germline V gene sequence: CDR1 LNHDA, CDR2 SQIVND (reference sequence). The V gene lost 7 bases and the J gene lost 0 bases, with 13 bases spanning the gap. This CDR3 reads CASKDRYSSYEQYF. The CDR3 DNA sequence: TGTGCCAGTAAAGACAGATATAGCTCCTACGAGCAGTACTTC.

The genes are TRBV4-1 and TRBJ1-1, with D hard to call. Trimming removed 4 bases from V and 5 bases from J, with 11 bases in between. The CDR3 sequence is 13 residues long. From germline, CDR1 is MGHRA and CDR2 YSYEKL. CDR3 coding DNA: TGCGCCAGCAGCCCAGGAGGGCTGACTGAAGCTTTCTTT. Its protein product is CASSPGGLTEAFF.

The chain is built from TRBV3-1 (or the pseudogene TRBV3-2) and TRBJ1-1; 8 positions match TRBD1. The CDR3 runs 16 residues. V dropped 0 bases and J dropped 4; count of bases not matched to a gene: 7. Per the germline V gene, CDR1 is LGHDT and CDR2 is YNNKEL (reference sequence). The CDR3 DNA reads as TGTGCCAGCAGCCAAGAAAAGACAGGGGAGGGCACTGAAGCTTTCTTT. Its protein is CASSQEKTGEGTEAFF.

This clone was detected only once. This chain uses TRBV13 with TRBJ2-4; a weak D match, TRBD1 (6 bases). Trimming left V 5 bases short and J 8 bases short, with 19 bases between. Germline values: CDR1 PRHDT, CDR2 FYEKMQ (reference sequence). The CDR3 totals 15 residues. The CDR3 reads CASSRVTGLPDIQYF. CDR3 nucleotides: TGTGCCAGCAGCCGGGTGACAGGCCTCCCAGACATTCAGTACTTC. Together with reference TRBV13 and TRBJ2-4, the CDR3 gives the full variable domain: AAGVIQSPRHLIKEKRETATLKCYPIPRHDTVYWYQQGPGQDPQFLISFYEKMQSDKGSIPDRFSAQQFSDYHSELNMSSLELGDSALYFCASSRVTGLPDIQYFGAGTRLSVL.

The gene calls are TRBV7-8 and TRBJ1-3, with D possibly TRBD1 on 6 matching bases. V lost 6 bases, J lost 2 bases, and 17 bases lay in between. The CDR3 extends over 16 amino acids. Germline V gene lookup returns CDR1 SGHVS and CDR2 FQNEAQ. This chain's CDR3 is CASSYNRVKPGNTIYF. Written as DNA, the CDR3 is TGTGCCAGCAGTTACAACAGGGTTAAACCTGGAAACACCATATATTTT.

This clone was recorded a few times. The chain joins TRBV3-1 (or the pseudogene TRBV3-2) to TRBJ1-6, with 8 nucleotides matching TRBD1. V lost 0 bases and J lost 7; bases outside the gene matches: 5. This CDR3 has 16 amino acids. In germline, CDR1 is LGHDT, CDR2 YNNKEL (reference sequence). CDR3 in DNA: TGTGCCAGCAGCCAAGAGCGGACAGGGAACAATTCACCCCTCCACTTT. This translates into CASSQERTGNNSPLHF.

V and J are TRBV19 and TRBJ1-1; D gene unclear. The V gene lost 7 bases and the J gene lost 0 bases, with 12 bases spanning the gap. Germline lookup yields CDR1 LNHDA and CDR2 SQIVND (reference sequence). The CDR3 runs to 14 residues. The CDR3 region is CASNLGGMNTEAFF. The CDR3 nucleotides are TGTGCCAGTAATCTTGGAGGGATGAACACTGAAGCTTTCTTT.

The rearrangement uses TRBV28 and TRBJ2-1, with a tentative D call TRBD1 (5 bases). V was pared by 4 bases and J by 7 bases, with 14 bases between. Per germline, CDR1 MDHEN and CDR2 SYDVKM. This CDR3 spans 14 amino acids. The CDR3 DNA reads TGTGCCAGCAGTTCCACAGGCTCGAGGAATGAGCAGTTCTTC. Encoded protein: CASSSTGSRNEQFF.

The chain carries TRBV19 and TRBJ2-3; the D gene is possibly TRBD2 (6 bases). Germline CDR1 reads LNHDA; CDR2 reads SQIVND (reference sequence). The V end lost 4 bases, the J end lost 2 bases, and 7 bases lay between the germline ends. The CDR3 spans 13 residues. CDR3 in amino acids: CASSSGTTDTQYF. As DNA, the CDR3 is TGTGCCAGTAGTAGCGGGACCACAGATACGCAGTATTTT.

The genes are TRBV11-2 and TRBJ1-1; weak D call: TRBD1 (5 bases). V dropped 6 bases and J dropped 3 bases, with 14 bases sitting between them. The CDR3 is 14 amino acids. CDR1 SGHAT and CDR2 FQNNGV come from the germline V gene. CDR3 protein: CASSLGGTDTEAFF. DNA of the CDR3: TGTGCCAGCAGTTTGGGGGGGACCGACACTGAAGCTTTCTTT.

This chain connects TRBV6-5 to TRBJ1-5; tentatively, D is TRBD1 (6 bases). From germline, CDR1 is MNHEY and CDR2 SVGAGI. The CDR3 runs to 14 residues. V lost 6 bases, J lost 2 bases, and 11 bases lay in between. The CDR3 region is CASRLGQRNQPQHF. The CDR3 DNA sequence: TGTGCCAGCAGGCTCGGACAGCGCAATCAGCCCCAGCATTTT.

J is TRBJ1-2 and V is TRBV4-1; D may be TRBD1 (6 bases). Trimming removed 8 bases from V and 2 bases from J, with 18 bases in between. CDR3 length: 15 residues. Germline lookup yields CDR1 MGHRA and CDR2 YSYEKL. The CDR3 DNA follows: TGCGCCAGCCTTCCTCGGGGGGGCGGAAACTATGGCTACACCTTC. Translated: CASLPRGGGNYGYTF.

This chain uses TRBV12-3 or TRBV12-4 with TRBJ2-7, with unresolved D. V shed 4 bases and J shed 4 bases, with 5 bases lying between them. The CDR3 is made up of 11 amino acids. The CDR3 loop is CASSYGYEQYF. The DNA for the CDR3 is TGTGCCAGCAGTTACGGGTACGAGCAGTACTTC.

V and J are TRBV6-2 or TRBV6-3 and TRBJ2-3; a possible D gene is TRBD2 (5 bases). CDR3 size: 17 residues. CDR1 is MNHEY and CDR2 is SVGEGT in the germline V gene. V lost 1 base, J lost 0 bases, and 14 bases lay in between. CDR3: CASSYLTSSRSTDTQYF. The CDR3 DNA sequence: TGTGCCAGCAGTTACTTAACCTCTAGCAGGAGCACAGATACGCAGTATTTT.

The CDR3 here is CASSQGSSTEAFF. In nucleotides, the CDR3 is TGTGCCAGCAGCCAGGGGTCGAGCACTGAAGCTTTCTTT. This rearrangement joins TRBV9 to TRBJ1-1, with D maybe TRBD1 (6 bases). This CDR3 comprises 13 residues. The V end lost 4 bases, the J end lost 4 bases, and 11 bases lay between the germline ends. Germline V gene sequence: CDR1 SGDLS, CDR2 YYNGEE.

A note on this clone: Other DNA sequences within the sample encode an identical CDR3. This CDR3 is CATSRDVKNTEAFF. Here the CDR3 DNA reads TGTGCCACCAGCAGAGATGTCAAAAACACTGAAGCTTTCTTT. The rearrangement uses TRBV15 and TRBJ1-1, with D hard to call. This CDR3 has 14 residues. CDR1 and CDR2 (germline): LNHNV, YYDKDF (reference sequence). V was pared by 0 bases and J by 2 bases, with 7 bases between.

This clone has a single count. V is TRBV10-2 and J is TRBJ2-3; possible D gene TRBD2, 5 bases. The CDR3 is made up of 16 amino acids. Per the germline V gene, CDR1 is WSHSY and CDR2 is SAAADI. V was trimmed by 3 bases and J by 4 bases, leaving 17 bases between them. The CDR3 DNA sequence: TGCGCCAGCAGTGACTCCCCCGAGCGGCGGGCAGATACGCAGTATTTT. Residues: CASSDSPERRADTQYF.

The J gene is TRBJ2-1, the V gene TRBV14; TRBD2 aligns across 11 bases. The CDR3 has 14 amino acids. Germline CDR1 SGHDN, CDR2 FVKESK. With 6 bases clipped from V and 4 bases from J, the junction kept 2 bases outside the gene matches. The CDR3 protein is CASRLAGAYNEQFF. CDR3 bases: TGTGCCAGCAGACTAGCGGGAGCATACAATGAGCAGTTCTTC.